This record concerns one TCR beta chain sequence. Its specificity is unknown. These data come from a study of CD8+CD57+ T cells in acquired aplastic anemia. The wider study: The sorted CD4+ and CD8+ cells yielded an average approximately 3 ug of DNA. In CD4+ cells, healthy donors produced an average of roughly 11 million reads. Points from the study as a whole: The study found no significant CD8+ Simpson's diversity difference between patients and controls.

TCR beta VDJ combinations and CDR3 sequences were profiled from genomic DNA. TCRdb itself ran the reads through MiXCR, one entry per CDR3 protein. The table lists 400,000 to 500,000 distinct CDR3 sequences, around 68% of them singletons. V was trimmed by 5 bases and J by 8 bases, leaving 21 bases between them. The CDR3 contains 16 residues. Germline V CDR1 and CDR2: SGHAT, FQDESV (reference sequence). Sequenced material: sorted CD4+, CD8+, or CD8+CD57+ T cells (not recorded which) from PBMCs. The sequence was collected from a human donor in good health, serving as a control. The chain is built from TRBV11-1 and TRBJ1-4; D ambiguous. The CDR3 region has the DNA TGTGCCAGCAGCCCTTCCGACGGGGATCTTGGGGAAAAACTGTTTTTT. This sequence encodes CASSPSDGDLGEKLFF.